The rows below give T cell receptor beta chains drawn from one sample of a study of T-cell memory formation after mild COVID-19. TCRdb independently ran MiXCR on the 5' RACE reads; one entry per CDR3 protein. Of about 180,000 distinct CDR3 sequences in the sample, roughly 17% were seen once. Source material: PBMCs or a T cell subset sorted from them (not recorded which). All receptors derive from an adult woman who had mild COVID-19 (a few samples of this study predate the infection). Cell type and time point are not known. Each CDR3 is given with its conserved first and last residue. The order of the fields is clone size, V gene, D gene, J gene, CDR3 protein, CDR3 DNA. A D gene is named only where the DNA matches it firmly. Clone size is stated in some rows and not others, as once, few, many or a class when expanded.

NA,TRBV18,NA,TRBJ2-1,CASSPTKSSYNEQFF,TGTGCCAGCTCACCAACAAAAAGCTCCTACAATGAGCAGTTCTTC
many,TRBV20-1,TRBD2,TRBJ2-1,CSSSGGRFEQFF,TGCAGTAGTAGCGGGGGAAGGTTTGAGCAGTTCTTC
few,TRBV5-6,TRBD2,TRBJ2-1,CASSFPLAGYNEQFF,TGTGCCAGCAGCTTCCCCCTAGCGGGGTACAATGAGCAGTTCTTC
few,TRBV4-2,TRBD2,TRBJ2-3,CASRPSGNTDTQYF,TGTGCCAGCAGGCCCAGCGGGAACACAGATACGCAGTATTTT
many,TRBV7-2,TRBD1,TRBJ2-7,CASSQNADRLAIRQHSYEQYF,TGTGCCAGCAGCCAGAATGCGGACAGGCTTGCGATAAGACAACACTCCTACGAGCAGTACTTC
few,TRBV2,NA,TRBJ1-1,CASTPGQRNTEAFF,TGTGCCAGCACGCCGGGACAACGGAACACTGAAGCTTTCTTT
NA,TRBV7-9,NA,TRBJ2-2,CASSRRGSANTGELFF,TGTGCCAGCAGCCGCCGGGGGTCCGCGAACACCGGGGAGCTGTTTTTT
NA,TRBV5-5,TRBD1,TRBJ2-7,CASSLGQGIGEQYF,TGTGCCAGCAGCCTGGGACAGGGGATCGGCGAGCAGTACTTC
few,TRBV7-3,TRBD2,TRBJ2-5,CASKAGGLETQYF,TGTGCCAGCAAAGCGGGGGGGCTGGAGACCCAGTACTTC
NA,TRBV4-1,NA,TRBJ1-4,CASRDPRQGKLFF,TGCGCCAGCCGGGACCCCCGGCAAGGAAAACTGTTTTTT
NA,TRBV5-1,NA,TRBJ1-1,CASSLVQPNTEAFF,TGCGCCAGCAGCTTGGTACAGCCGAACACTGAAGCTTTCTTT